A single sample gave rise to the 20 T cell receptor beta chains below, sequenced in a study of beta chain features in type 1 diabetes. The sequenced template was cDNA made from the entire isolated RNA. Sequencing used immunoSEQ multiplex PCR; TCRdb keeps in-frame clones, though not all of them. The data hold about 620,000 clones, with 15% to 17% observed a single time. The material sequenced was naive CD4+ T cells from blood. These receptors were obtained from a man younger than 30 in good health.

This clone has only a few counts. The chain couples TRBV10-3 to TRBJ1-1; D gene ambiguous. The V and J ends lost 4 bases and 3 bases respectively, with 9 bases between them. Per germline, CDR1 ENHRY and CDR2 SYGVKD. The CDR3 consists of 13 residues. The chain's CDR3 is CAISGVSDTEAFF. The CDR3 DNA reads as TGTGCCATCAGTGGGGTATCGGACACTGAAGCTTTCTTT.

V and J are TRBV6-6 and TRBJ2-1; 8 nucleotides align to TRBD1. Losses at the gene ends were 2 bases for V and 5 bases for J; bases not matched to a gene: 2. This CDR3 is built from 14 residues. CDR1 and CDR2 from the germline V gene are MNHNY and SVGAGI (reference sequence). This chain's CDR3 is CASSYRTGNNEQFF. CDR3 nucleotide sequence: TGTGCCAGCAGTTACCGGACAGGGAACAATGAGCAGTTCTTC.

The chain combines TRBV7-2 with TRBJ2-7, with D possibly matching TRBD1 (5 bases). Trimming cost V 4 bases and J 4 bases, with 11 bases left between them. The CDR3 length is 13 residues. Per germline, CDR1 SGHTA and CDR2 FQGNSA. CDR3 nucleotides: TGTGCCAGCAGCTCCAGGACATTTTACGAGCAGTACTTC. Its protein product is CASSSRTFYEQYF.

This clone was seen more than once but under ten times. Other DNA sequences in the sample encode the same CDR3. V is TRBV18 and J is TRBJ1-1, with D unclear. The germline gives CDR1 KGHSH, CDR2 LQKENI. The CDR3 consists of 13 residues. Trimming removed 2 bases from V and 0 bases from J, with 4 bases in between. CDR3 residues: CASSPGLNTEAFF. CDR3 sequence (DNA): TGTGCCAGCTCACCAGGCTTGAACACTGAAGCTTTCTTT.

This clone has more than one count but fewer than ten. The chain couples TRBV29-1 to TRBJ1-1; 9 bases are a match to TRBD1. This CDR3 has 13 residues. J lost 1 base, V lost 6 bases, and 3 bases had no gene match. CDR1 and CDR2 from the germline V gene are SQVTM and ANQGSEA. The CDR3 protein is CSVDRGKNTEAFF. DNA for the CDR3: TGCAGCGTGGACAGGGGCAAGAACACTGAAGCTTTCTTT.

The CDR3 loop is CASSLGNTITDTQYF. CDR3 nucleotide sequence: TGCGCCAGCAGCTTGGGGAATACCATCACAGATACGCAGTATTTT. This chain uses TRBV5-1 with TRBJ2-3; D gene unclear. V lost 0 bases, J lost 2 bases, and 10 bases lay in between. The germline V gene encodes CDR1 SGHRS and CDR2 YFSETQ. The CDR3 contains 15 residues.

CDR3 in DNA: TGTGCCAGCAGTTACCAGCGGGAGAGTTTTCGGTACTTC. Protein sequence: CASSYQRESFRYF. The V gene is TRBV6-5, the J gene TRBJ2-7, with 8 bases that match TRBD2. Looked up from germline, CDR1 is MNHEY and CDR2 is SVGAGI. The CDR3 runs 13 residues. The J segment lost 12 bases and the V segment lost 2 bases, leaving 9 bases of the junction unmatched.

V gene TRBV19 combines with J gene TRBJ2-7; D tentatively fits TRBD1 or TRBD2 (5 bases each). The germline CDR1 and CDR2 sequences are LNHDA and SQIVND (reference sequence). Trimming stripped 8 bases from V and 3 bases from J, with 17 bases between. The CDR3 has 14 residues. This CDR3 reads CASSDRGGNYEQYF. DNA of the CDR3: TGTGCCAGTTCTGACAGAGGAGGTAACTACGAGCAGTACTTC.

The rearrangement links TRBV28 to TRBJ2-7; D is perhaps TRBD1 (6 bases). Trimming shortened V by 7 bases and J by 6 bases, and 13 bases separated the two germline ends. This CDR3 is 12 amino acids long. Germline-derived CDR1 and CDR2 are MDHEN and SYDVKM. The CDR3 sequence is CASNSVRGEQYF. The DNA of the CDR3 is TGTGCCAGCAACTCGGTCAGGGGCGAGCAGTACTTC.

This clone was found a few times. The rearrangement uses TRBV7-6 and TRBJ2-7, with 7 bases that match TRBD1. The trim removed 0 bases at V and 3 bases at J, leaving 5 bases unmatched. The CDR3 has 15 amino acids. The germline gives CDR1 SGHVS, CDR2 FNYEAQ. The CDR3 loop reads CASSLAGGQYYEQYF. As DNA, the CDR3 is TGTGCCAGCAGCTTAGCTGGGGGACAGTACTACGAGCAGTACTTC.

CDR3 DNA: TGCGCCAGCAGCCTCAACAGGGGGGACACCGGGGAGCTGTTTTTT. Translation: CASSLNRGDTGELFF. This chain links TRBV4-3 with TRBJ2-2, with 8 nucleotides matching TRBD1. CDR3 length: 15 residues. Per germline, CDR1 LGHNA and CDR2 YSLEER. Trimming cost V 4 bases and J 3 bases; bases outside gene matches: 4.

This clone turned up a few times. CDR3 amino acids: CAWSETGVYEQYF. In DNA form, the CDR3 reads TGTGCCTGGAGCGAGACAGGGGTCTACGAGCAGTACTTC. The gene calls are TRBV30 and TRBJ2-7; 8 bases are shared with TRBD1. The CDR3 runs 13 residues. The J segment lost 3 bases and the V segment lost 3 bases, leaving 4 bases of the junction unmatched. From germline, CDR1 is GTSNPN and CDR2 SVGIG (reference sequence).

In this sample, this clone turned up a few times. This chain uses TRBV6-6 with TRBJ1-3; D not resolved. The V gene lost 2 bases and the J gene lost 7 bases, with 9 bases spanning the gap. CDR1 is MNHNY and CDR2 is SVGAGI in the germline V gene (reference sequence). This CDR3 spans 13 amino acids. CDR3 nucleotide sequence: TGTGCCAGCAGTTACGGTAGCGGGAACACCATATATTTT. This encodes CASSYGSGNTIYF.

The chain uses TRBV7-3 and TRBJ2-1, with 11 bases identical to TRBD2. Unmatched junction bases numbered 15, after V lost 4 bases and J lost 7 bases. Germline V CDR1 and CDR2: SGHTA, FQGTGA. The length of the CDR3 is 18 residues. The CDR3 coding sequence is TGTGCCAGCAGCTCTAACCCCGCACTAGCGGGAGCCTGGAATGAGCAGTTCTTC. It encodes CASSSNPALAGAWNEQFF.

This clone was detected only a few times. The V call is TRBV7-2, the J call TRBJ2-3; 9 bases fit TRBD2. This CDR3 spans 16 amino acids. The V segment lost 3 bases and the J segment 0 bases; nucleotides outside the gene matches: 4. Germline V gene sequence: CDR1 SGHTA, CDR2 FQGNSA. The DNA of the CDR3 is TGTGCCAGCAGCTTGCTAAGCGGGGGGAGCACAGATACGCAGTATTTT. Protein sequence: CASSLLSGGSTDTQYF.

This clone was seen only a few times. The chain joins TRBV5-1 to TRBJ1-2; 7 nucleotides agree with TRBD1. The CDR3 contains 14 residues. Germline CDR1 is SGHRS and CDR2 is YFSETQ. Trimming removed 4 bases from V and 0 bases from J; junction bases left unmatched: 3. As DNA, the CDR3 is TGCGCCAGCAGCCGGGACAGCGCTAACTATGGCTACACCTTC. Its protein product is CASSRDSANYGYTF.

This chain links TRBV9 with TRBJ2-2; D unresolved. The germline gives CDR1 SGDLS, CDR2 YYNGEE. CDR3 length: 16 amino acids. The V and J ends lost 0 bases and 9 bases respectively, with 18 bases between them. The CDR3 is CASSVGYPRTARELFF. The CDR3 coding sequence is TGTGCCAGCAGCGTAGGGTACCCTCGAACGGCCAGGGAGCTGTTTTTT.

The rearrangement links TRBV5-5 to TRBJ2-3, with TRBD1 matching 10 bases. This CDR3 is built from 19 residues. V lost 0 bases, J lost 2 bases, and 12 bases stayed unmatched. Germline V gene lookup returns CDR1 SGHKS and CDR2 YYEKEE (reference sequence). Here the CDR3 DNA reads TGTGCCAGCAGCTTGGCTCCGGGACAGGGGCCAGCCCACACAGATACGCAGTATTTT. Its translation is CASSLAPGQGPAHTDTQYF.

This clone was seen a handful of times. CDR3: CASSLRLPRTDTQYF. CDR3 sequence (DNA): TGTGCCAGCAGCCTGAGACTACCCCGCACAGATACGCAGTATTTT. The chain employs TRBV7-2 and TRBJ2-3, with a weak D call TRBD2 (5 bases). The V and J ends lost 5 bases and 1 base respectively, with 13 bases between them. The CDR3 has 15 residues. Germline V gives CDR1 SGHTA, CDR2 FQGNSA.

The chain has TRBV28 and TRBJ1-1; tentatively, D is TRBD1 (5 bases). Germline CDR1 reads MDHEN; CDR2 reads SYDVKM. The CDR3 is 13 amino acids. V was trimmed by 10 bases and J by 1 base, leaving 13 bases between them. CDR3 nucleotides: TGTGCCACTACTGGGGCGGGGAACACTGAAGCTTTCTTT. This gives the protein CATTGAGNTEAFF. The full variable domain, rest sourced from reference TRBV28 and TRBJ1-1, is DVKVTQSSRYLVKRTGEKVFLECVQDMDHENMFWYRQDPGLGLRLIYFSYDVKMKEKGDIPEGYSVSREKKERFSLILESASTNQTSMYLCATTGAGNTEAFFGQGTRLTVV.